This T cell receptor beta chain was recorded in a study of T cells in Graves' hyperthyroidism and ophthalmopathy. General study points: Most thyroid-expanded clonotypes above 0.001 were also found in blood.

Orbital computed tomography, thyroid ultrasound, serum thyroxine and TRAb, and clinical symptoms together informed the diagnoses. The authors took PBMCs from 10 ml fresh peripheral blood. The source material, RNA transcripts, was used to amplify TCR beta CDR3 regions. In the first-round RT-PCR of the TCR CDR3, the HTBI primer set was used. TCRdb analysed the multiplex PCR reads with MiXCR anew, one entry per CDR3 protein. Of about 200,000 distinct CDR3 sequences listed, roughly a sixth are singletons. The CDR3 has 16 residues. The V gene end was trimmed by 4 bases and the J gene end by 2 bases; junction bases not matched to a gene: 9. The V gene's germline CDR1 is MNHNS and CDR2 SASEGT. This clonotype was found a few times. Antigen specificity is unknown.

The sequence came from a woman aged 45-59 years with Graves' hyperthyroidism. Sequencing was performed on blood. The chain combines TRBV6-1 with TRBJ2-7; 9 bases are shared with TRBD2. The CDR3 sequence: CASSGLAGLGAYEQYF. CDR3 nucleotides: TGTGCCAGCAGTGGGCTAGCGGGATTGGGGGCCTACGAGCAGTACTTC.